Described below is a single T cell receptor beta chain sequence and its context. The antigen remains unidentified. This entry belongs to a study of cytomegalovirus exposure and HLA in healthy donors. Study findings and constraints: Most TCR sequences proved rare, with some public TCRs found in many donors. CMV serostatus was the sole immune exposure information available.

It was with 60 Vbeta and 13 Jbeta primers that the PCR ran. Generated by immunoSEQ multiplex PCR, the TCRdb table keeps only in-frame clones and is missing some. The sample lists around 100,000 clones, about 74% seen once, with around 4.8% in the top ten. Unrecorded immune exposure was likely among donors, who were nominally healthy when sampled. The CDR3 length is 15 residues. Germline V gives CDR1 LGHNT, CDR2 FRNRAP. V lost 7 bases, J lost 1 base, and 16 bases lay in between. This TCR was sampled from a man aged 30 to 39 in good health and CMV-seropositive. This sequence joins TRBV12-5 and TRBJ1-2; D not resolved. Sequencing was done on a sample of PBMCs. As DNA, the CDR3 is TGTGCTAGTGACCCTACTGTGATATTTAACTATGGCTACACCTTC. It encodes CASDPTVIFNYGYTF.